Shown below are 7 T cell receptor beta chains from a single sample sequenced in a study of blood T cell repertoires in COVID-19. Sequencing used immunoSEQ multiplex PCR; TCRdb keeps in-frame clones, though not all of them. The table has 150,000 to 200,000 clones, roughly 81% seen once; the top ten hold 12%. Sequencing was performed on peripheral blood. The receptors here all came from an elderly woman with COVID-19, enrolled during active disease.

The chain recombines TRBV6-1 with TRBJ1-3, with D maybe TRBD1 (6 bases). The CDR3 has 17 residues. The V end was cut by 2 bases, the J end by 4 bases, with 18 bases between. Germline CDR1 is MNHNS and CDR2 is SASEGT. The CDR3 DNA follows: TGTGCCAGCAGTGAATTGCAGGGGCGCAGGTCGGGAAACACCATATATTTT. This sequence encodes CASSELQGRRSGNTIYF.

The rearrangement uses TRBV18 and TRBJ1-5; 8 nucleotides match TRBD1. J lost 2 bases, V lost 5 bases, and 5 bases had no gene match. CDR1 is KGHSH and CDR2 is LQKENI in the germline V gene. The CDR3 runs 15 residues. In DNA form, the CDR3 reads TGTGCCAGCTCAGGACCGGGACAGGGCAATCAGCCCCAGCATTTT. Amino acids: CASSGPGQGNQPQHF.

V and J are TRBV18 and TRBJ2-1, with D tentatively TRBD1 (5 bases). The CDR3 runs 16 residues. CDR1 KGHSH and CDR2 LQKENI come from the germline V gene. Trimming removed 5 bases at V and 1 base at J, with 15 bases between. CDR3 sequence reads: CASSSPIGASYNEQFF. The CDR3 DNA is TGTGCCAGCTCATCGCCGATAGGGGCGTCCTACAATGAGCAGTTCTTC. Full variable domain (outside the CDR3, taken from reference TRBV18 and TRBJ2-1): NAGVMQNPRHLVRRRGQEARLRCSPMKGHSHVYWYRQLPEEGLKFMVYLQKENIIDESGMPKERFSAEFPKEGPSILRIQQVVRGDSAAYFCASSSPIGASYNEQFFGPGTRLTVL.

The chain has TRBV6-1 and TRBJ2-1; TRBD2 aligns across 14 bases. The CDR3 consists of 17 residues. Unmatched junction bases numbered 11, after V lost 4 bases and J lost 9 bases. Germline V gene sequence: CDR1 MNHNS, CDR2 SASEGT. In DNA, the CDR3 is TGTGCCAGCAGTGCACCACCGGGACTAGCGGGAGAACTTGAGCAGTTCTTC. Translated: CASSAPPGLAGELEQFF.

The V and J genes are TRBV5-6 and TRBJ1-1; no clear D. The CDR3 is made up of 15 amino acids. The germline gives CDR1 SGHDT, CDR2 YYEEEE. V lost 2 bases, J lost 0 bases, and 11 bases lay in between. CDR3 loop: CASSFLQDMNTEAFF. The CDR3 region has the DNA TGTGCCAGCAGCTTCTTGCAGGATATGAACACTGAAGCTTTCTTT. The variable domain in full, with the rest retrieved from reference TRBV5-6 and TRBJ1-1, is DAGVTQSPTHLIKTRGQQVTLRCSPKSGHDTVSWYQQALGQGPQFIFQYYEEEERQRGNFPDRFSGHQFPNYSSELNVNALLLGDSALYLCASSFLQDMNTEAFFGQGTRLTVV.

This chain connects TRBV29-1 to TRBJ2-7; the match to TRBD1 covers 11 bases. CDR1 and CDR2 from the germline V gene are SQVTM and ANQGSEA. The trim removed 4 bases at V and 5 bases at J, leaving 7 bases unmatched. The CDR3 has 14 amino acids. CDR3 bases: TGCAGCGTTGTGGGACAGGGGGATCGGAACGAGCAGTACTTC. It yields the protein CSVVGQGDRNEQYF.

This sequence joins TRBV18 and TRBJ2-5, with a weak D call TRBD1 (8 bases). CDR3 length equals 14 residues. Germline-derived CDR1 and CDR2 are KGHSH and LQKENI. V lost 6 bases and J lost 5, with 16 bases in between. The DNA of the CDR3 is TGTGCCAGCTCCCATGGACAGGGAGGGGAGACCCAGTACTTC. Translation gives CASSHGQGGETQYF.